This passage covers 2 T cell receptor beta chains from one sample sequenced in a study of monozygotic twins with inflammatory bowel disease (dated by TCRdb to about 2019). Library creation used 5' RACE. Reads for this sample came from an Illumina HiSeq 2500. After reprocessing by TCRdb, each CDR3 protein sequence is one entry, and no DNA is given. The sample table gives a few hundred thousand distinct CDR3 sequences. The ten most abundant clones make up around 2.6% of the sample. The specimen was blood. These receptors all stem from a human donor with ulcerative colitis or Crohn's disease, or a healthy co-twin of an affected twin (not recorded which).

The genes are TRBV7-2 and TRBJ1-1. There are 14 residues in the CDR3. Germline CDR1 is SGHTA and CDR2 is FQGNSA. This CDR3 reads CASRPTSASTEAFF.

The V gene is TRBV5-4, the J gene TRBJ1-2; the TCRdb call, TRBD1, lacks DNA for checking. The germline gives CDR1 SGHNT, CDR2 YYREEE (reference sequence). The CDR3 is made up of 13 amino acids. CDR3 protein: CASSFSQGSGYTF.